This TCR beta chain was captured in a study of neoadjuvant anti-PD-1 for oral cavity cancer. The CDR3 extends over 16 amino acids. V was clipped by 6 bases and J by 3 bases; unmatched bases: 10. Germline-derived CDR1 and CDR2 are MGHDK and SYGVNS. The method was immunoSEQ multiplex PCR; TCRdb's version includes in-frame clones alone and lacks a portion of them. The sample holds approximately 15,000 clones, roughly 66% seen once. The material was PBMCs, obtained before nivolumab (anti-PD-1) treatment. V and J are TRBV25-1 and TRBJ2-3, with 9 nucleotides matching TRBD1. The receptor was isolated from a person aged 35-79 years with oral cavity squamous cell carcinoma. This CDR3 reads CASSPLGTGFTDTQYF. The CDR3 bases are TGTGCCAGCAGCCCTCTAGGGACAGGGTTTACAGATACGCAGTATTTT.